This T cell receptor (beta chain) came from a study of T cell responses to AZD1222 COVID-19 vaccine. Study conclusions and caveats: Every sample of the repertoires postdated the peak T cell response. Seropositive at baseline were only a handful of AZD1222 recipients.

It was second doses at about 4 or about 12 weeks that were pooled. Sequencing was performed with immunoSEQ multiplex PCR; in TCRdb, only in-frame clones are kept and a portion is missing. The profile covers 150,000 to 200,000 clones, with about 91% appearing a single time and 1% to 1.5% taken by the ten largest. Of note for this clone: Its antigen remains unidentified.

CDR1 and CDR2 from the germline V gene are SGHTS and YDEGEE. There are 14 residues in the CDR3. Trimming stripped 4 bases from V and 5 bases from J, with 12 bases between. V gene TRBV5-8 combines with J gene TRBJ1-4; D is ambiguous. The starting material was peripheral blood, obtained 28 days after the second AZD1222 dose. The TCR originated in an adult who received the AZD1222 COVID-19 vaccine. The CDR3 here is CASSTRTVNEKLFF. As DNA, the CDR3 is TGTGCCAGCAGCACTCGGACGGTCAATGAAAAACTGTTTTTT.